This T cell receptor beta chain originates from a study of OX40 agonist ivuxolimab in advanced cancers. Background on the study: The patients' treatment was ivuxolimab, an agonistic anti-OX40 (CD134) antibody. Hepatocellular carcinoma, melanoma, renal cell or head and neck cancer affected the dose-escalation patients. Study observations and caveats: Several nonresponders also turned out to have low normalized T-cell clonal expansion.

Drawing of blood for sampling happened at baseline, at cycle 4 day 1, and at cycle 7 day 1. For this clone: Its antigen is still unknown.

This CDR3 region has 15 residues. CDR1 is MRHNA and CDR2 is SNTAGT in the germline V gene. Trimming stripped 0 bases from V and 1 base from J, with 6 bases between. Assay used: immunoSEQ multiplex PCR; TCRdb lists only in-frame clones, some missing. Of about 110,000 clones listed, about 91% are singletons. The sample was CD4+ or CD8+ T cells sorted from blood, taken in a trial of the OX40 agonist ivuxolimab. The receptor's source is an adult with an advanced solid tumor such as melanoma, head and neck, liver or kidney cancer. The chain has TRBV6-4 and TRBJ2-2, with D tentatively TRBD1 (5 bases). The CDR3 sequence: CASSDSGRNTGELFF. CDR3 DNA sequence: TGTGCCAGCAGTGACTCGGGGCGGAACACCGGGGAGCTGTTTTTT.